This T cell receptor beta chain stems from a study of Ad26.COV2.S vaccination and SARS-CoV-2 variants. As for the study in general: Recipients of Ad26.COV2.S got it intramuscularly, once or twice 56 days apart.

The V and J ends lost 0 bases and 4 bases respectively, with 10 bases between them. Germline CDR1 MNHEY, CDR2 SVGEGT. CDR3 size: 15 residues. Specified treatment: 19 received Ad26.COV2.S at low or high dose, single or two shots; about 5 received placebo; per-sample allocation not given. The study sampled participants on day 63 after the first vaccine or placebo injection. In Boston, an adult donor aged 18-55 years took part. TCRdb's table, derived via immunoSEQ multiplex PCR, lists solely in-frame clones and lacks some. Altogether roughly 700,000 clones are present, around 90% being singletons, with the ten largest covering over 1.3%.

Material: peripheral blood, obtained in a trial of Ad26.COV2.S vaccine versus placebo. V and J are TRBV6-2 or TRBV6-3 and TRBJ1-5, with D perhaps matching TRBD1 (5 bases). The sequence was obtained from a person between 18 and 65 years old who received the Ad26.COV2.S COVID-19 vaccine or a placebo. The CDR3 DNA reads as TGTGCCAGCAGTTACTCCGGGACGGATAATCAGCCCCAGCATTTT. Residues: CASSYSGTDNQPQHF.